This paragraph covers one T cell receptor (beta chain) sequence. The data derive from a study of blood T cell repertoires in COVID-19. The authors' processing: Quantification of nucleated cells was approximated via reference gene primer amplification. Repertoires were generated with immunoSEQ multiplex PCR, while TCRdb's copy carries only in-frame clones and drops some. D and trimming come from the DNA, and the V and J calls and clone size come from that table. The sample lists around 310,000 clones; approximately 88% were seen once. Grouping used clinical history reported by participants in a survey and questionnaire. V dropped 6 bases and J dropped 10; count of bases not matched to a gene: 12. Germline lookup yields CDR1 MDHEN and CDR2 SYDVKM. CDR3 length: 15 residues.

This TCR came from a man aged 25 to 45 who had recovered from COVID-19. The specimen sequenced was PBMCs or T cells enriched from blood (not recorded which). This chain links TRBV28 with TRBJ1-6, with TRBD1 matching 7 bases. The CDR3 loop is CASRAGDRLHSPLHF. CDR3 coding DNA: TGTGCCAGCAGGGCCGGGGACAGACTGCACTCACCCCTCCACTTT.